The following is a T cell receptor beta chain sequence with its context. The antigen this receptor binds is unknown. Nothing much larger sits one base from this clone, and base qualities are not available. Using the deep immunoSEQ assay, multiplex PCR amplified TCR CDR3 regions from genomic DNA. Extracted genomic DNA from each cell subset was distributed evenly across all wells of several immunoSEQ 96-well plates, and each plate was treated as a replicate. For sorted subsets, each replicate PCR was loaded with roughly 190 ng genomic DNA, equivalent to 30,000 to 35,000 T cell genomes. The purified libraries were quantified using a Qubit 3.0 fluorometer, sized with a Bioanalyzer 2100, and then quantified again using the KAPA Library Quantification kit. Every immunoSEQ 96-well plate was sequenced on a separate single-read 150-cycle Illumina NextSeq 550 flow cell. The study's processing was this. Because the immunoSEQ output included only junctional sequences and no quality scores, the filtering could not be the same as the filtering used for full-length reads. Sequences were annotated with PyIR, a Python wrapper for IgBLAST v1.9, and V/J genes and CDR3 were assigned using IMGT germline references. Reads were removed for weak V/J assignments (E-value above 1e-6), missing CDR3, stop codons, out-of-frame junctions, or ambiguous translated residues. A V3J clonotype was defined by an identical inferred V gene, J gene, and CDR3 amino acid sequence. Percentage overlap between repertoires was calculated by dividing the number of shared unique clonotypes by the size of the smaller repertoire. Richness of each repertoire was evaluated using RTK rarefaction, the Chao1 estimator, and Recon v2.1 estimates of unobserved clonotypes. Generation probabilities for all TCRbeta clonotypes obtained by the gDNA method from a handful of donors were computed using OLGA. Held by TCRdb, this immuneACCESS table contains in-frame sequences only and omits some clones. Under half of the omission traces to an unresolved V gene where checked; the cause of the rest is unknown. V, J and clone size reflect that table, while D and trimming were determined from the DNA. Present in this sample are some 2,100,000 clones, 93% of which were seen just once. The top ten clones comprise 1.7% of the sample.

CD8 naive samples were obtained by positive selection for CCR7 among CD45RO-negative cells, yielding a CD45RA+CCR7+ population from which TemRA cells were excluded. Healthy HIV-negative adults with no recently reported acute infections or vaccinations were included as donors. All donors were Caucasian adults living in Nashville, Tennessee, USA. Blood was obtained by leukapheresis, after which PBMCs were separated by Ficoll-Histopaque density gradient centrifugation and cryopreserved in liquid nitrogen vapor phase. Purity and quantity of every magnetically sorted T cell population were checked by analytical flow cytometry. From each sorted fraction, genomic DNA was isolated and quantified by UV absorbance on a Nanodrop 2000c. The data originate from a study of shared clonotypes between healthy human individuals (dated by TCRdb to 2018 to 2020). In terms of the full investigation: Three men and a couple of women, aged 18 to 49 years, made up the cohort. For each donor, three plates each were used for CD4 naive and CD4 memory, two plates were used for CD8 naive, and one plate was used for CD8 memory. The study deeply sequenced blood TCR repertoires of five healthy adults to estimate repertoire size and the extent of clonotype sharing between individuals. To increase sequencing depth and limit assay-specific biases, TCR repertoire library preparation and sequencing were carried out by different laboratories using diverse techniques. Leukapheresis yielded between about 0.94 and 9 billion PBMCs per donor. General conclusions and limits of the study: Sampling was restricted to blood, and TCR repertoires in tissues likely differ from the TCR repertoires found in blood. Sharing across a few donors was observed for around 5% of naive CD4, over 3% of naive CD8, 2% to 2.5% of memory CD4, and about 0.4% of memory CD8 clonotypes. Pairwise subsampling indicated that sequencing depth was expected to affect the degree of clonotype sharing among donors. Higher generation probabilities were observed for clonotypes shared by all four sorted-subset donors than for non-shared clonotypes. Incomplete sequencing was indicated by rarefaction of sorted-subset datasets, despite the large sequencing depth. Naive subsets generally had larger estimated clonotype richness than memory subsets did. The small number of donors limited the genetic and exposure-history diversity represented.

V and J lose 2 bases and 5 bases, and a span of 13 bases separates them. The CDR3 sequence holds 14 residues, the cysteine and phenylalanine included. The read is trimmed to its CDR3 DNA, 42 bases read in frame from base 1. CDR1 and CDR2 are drawn from the germline V gene: MDHEN, SYDVKM. The receptor comes from a man aged 18 to 30 in good health. Some clones in this sample may be carry-over from other donors' samples. Sequencing input: naive CD8+ T cells from PBMCs. This specimen's cell subset or site label, per the study, means: CD45RA+CCR7+. Recombination joined TRBV28 with TRBJ2-7; the D gene could be TRBD1 or TRBD2, each one agreeing over 5 bases. The CDR3 has the sequence CASSLGTATDEQYF. Read as DNA, the sequence is TGTGCCAGCAGTTTAGGGACGGCTACTGACGAGCAGTACTTC. The CDR3 plus the reference TRBV28 and TRBJ2-7 genes for the other parts give the full variable domain: DVKVTQSSRYLVKRTGEKVFLECVQDMDHENMFWYRQDPGLGLRLIYFSYDVKMKEKGDIPEGYSVSREKKERFSLILESASTNQTSMYLCASSLGTATDEQYFGPGTRLTVT.